One and the same sample provided the 30 T cell receptor beta chains below, sequenced in a study of blood T cell repertoires in COVID-19 (dated by TCRdb to 2018 to 2020). The library relied on the immunoSEQ multiplex PCR assay. This immuneACCESS table, as held by TCRdb, lists in-frame sequences with V and J called but not all clones. Of the missing ones, under half trace to an unresolved V gene in checked studies; the others have no known cause. This sample is represented by over 200,000 clones; around 86% of them were singletons. 4% to 5.5% of the sample is held by the ten biggest clonotypes. The source material was peripheral blood. The receptors were gathered from a human donor in a cohort sampled during active COVID-19.

The chain uses TRBV2 and TRBJ1-2; D might be TRBD1 (6 bases). V dropped 4 bases and J dropped 2 bases, with 11 bases sitting between them. The CDR3 contains 14 residues. Germline V lookup: CDR1 SNHLY, CDR2 FYNNEI. The CDR3 bases are TGTGCCAGCAGTGGGTTAGGGGGAAACTATGGCTACACCTTC. Protein product: CASSGLGGNYGYTF.

The chain uses TRBV18 and TRBJ2-5; TRBD2 matches at 12 bases. The CDR3 has 15 residues. CDR1 and CDR2 (germline): KGHSH, LQKENI. The V and J ends lost 7 bases and 5 bases, in that order; junction bases with no gene match: 8. The CDR3 sequence is CASLQTSGSLETQYF. Here the CDR3 DNA reads TGTGCCAGCTTGCAGACTAGCGGGAGCTTGGAGACCCAGTACTTC.

The chain combines TRBV5-8 with TRBJ1-4; 8 bases align to TRBD1. V lost 4 bases to trimming and J lost 5 bases; unmatched junction nucleotides: 10. Germline V gene lookup returns CDR1 SGHTS and CDR2 YDEGEE. This CDR3 has 16 amino acids. CDR3 bases: TGTGCCAGCAGCCTGAGCTCCGGGACAGGCAATGAAAAACTGTTTTTT. Translating gives CASSLSSGTGNEKLFF.

The rearrangement joins TRBV11-3 to TRBJ2-1; no definite D call. Deletions cut 4 bases from V and 0 bases from J, with 7 bases between. CDR1 SGHNT and CDR2 YENEEA come from the germline V gene. The CDR3 spans 14 residues. CDR3 sequence (DNA): TGTGCCAGCAGCTCAGTAAGCTCCTACAATGAGCAGTTCTTC. Amino acids: CASSSVSSYNEQFF.

The chain uses TRBV27 and TRBJ2-1, with a possible D match to TRBD2 (5 bases). Trimming stripped 7 bases from V and 8 bases from J, with 18 bases between. This CDR3 has 14 residues. Germline loops: CDR1 MNHEY, CDR2 SMNVEV (reference sequence). The CDR3 loop reads CASTVAGGLDEQFF. CDR3 bases: TGTGCCAGCACCGTCGCCGGCGGGCTGGATGAGCAGTTCTTC.

The CDR3 region has the DNA TGCAGGAGACAGGACCTGAACACTGAAGCTTTCTTT. It is translated as CRRQDLNTEAFF. The chain is built from TRBV29-1 and TRBJ1-1; possibly TRBD1 for D (6 bases). Per the germline V gene, CDR1 is SQVTM and CDR2 is ANQGSEA. The CDR3 contains 12 residues. Full variable domain (missing parts from reference TRBV29-1 and TRBJ1-1): SAVISQKPSRDICQRGTSLTIQCQVDSQVTMMFWYRQQPGQSLTLIATANQGSEATYESGFVIDKFPISRPNLTFSTLTVSNMSPEDSSIYLCRRQDLNTEAFFGQGTRLTVV.

The table lists this clone with a count of one. This sequence joins TRBV5-4 and TRBJ2-7; 14 nucleotides line up with TRBD2. The CDR3 runs 15 residues. With V trimmed by 5 bases and J by 6 bases, 7 bases remained unmatched. CDR1 and CDR2 (germline): SGHNT, YYREEE (reference sequence). The CDR3 reads CASSSGTSGRGEQYF. CDR3 in DNA: TGTGCCAGCAGTTCCGGGACTAGCGGGAGAGGCGAGCAGTACTTC.

V is TRBV7-2 and J is TRBJ2-1; TRBD2 matches 13 bases. CDR1 and CDR2 from the germline V gene are SGHTA and FQGNSA. With V trimmed by 6 bases and J by 5 bases, 4 bases remained unmatched. CDR3 length: 15 residues. CDR3 nucleotide sequence: TGTGCCAGCAGGTGGACTAGCGGGAGAAACAATGAGCAGTTCTTC. Amino acids: CASRWTSGRNNEQFF.

This clone has just a few counts. The CDR3 region is CASSEGGYGYTF. CDR3 DNA: TGTGCCAGTTCGGAGGGAGGCTATGGCTACACCTTC. The V gene is TRBV19, the J gene TRBJ1-2; the D is unclear. Trimming stripped 8 bases from V and 4 bases from J, with 11 bases between. Germline V CDR1 and CDR2: LNHDA, SQIVND (reference sequence). The CDR3 covers 12 residues.

Concerning this clone itself: The conserved closing phenylalanine or tryptophan is absent in this CDR3, likely reflecting a read error. Because the CDR3's place on the DNA is in doubt, the DNA is left out and the CDR3 is given as listed by TCRdb. The V and J genes are TRBV9 and TRBJ2-7; the table gives TRBD2 as D, unverified against the DNA. The CDR3 totals 12 residues, both ends included. Germline V CDR1 and CDR2: SGDLS, YYNGEE. The CDR3 here is CASSGLPQGRPG.

V and J are TRBV3-1 (or the pseudogene TRBV3-2) and TRBJ1-5; D may be TRBD1 (5 bases). Between the trimmed V and J ends, which lost 0 bases and 3 bases, there was a span of 18 bases. The germline V gene encodes CDR1 LGHDT and CDR2 YNNKEL (reference sequence). This CDR3 has 18 amino acids. The CDR3 DNA is TGTGCCAGCAGCCAAGATAGGGGCGGGGGACCATTCAATCAGCCCCAGCATTTT. It codes for CASSQDRGGGPFNQPQHF.

This clone was detected ten times or more. The rearrangement links TRBV30 to TRBJ1-4, with no clear D. Germline V gives CDR1 GTSNPN, CDR2 SVGIG (reference sequence). The CDR3 extends over 14 amino acids. Trimming took off 4 bases at V and 0 bases at J, with 9 bases between the two ends. DNA of the CDR3: TGTGCCTGGACGAACAGAGCAACTAATGAAAAACTGTTTTTT. Encoded protein: CAWTNRATNEKLFF. Based on the CDR3 plus reference TRBV30 and TRBJ1-4, the full variable domain is SQTIHQWPATLVQPVGSPLSLECTVEGTSNPNLYWYRQAAGRGLQLLFYSVGIGQISSEVPQNLSASRPQDRQFILSSKKLLLSDSGFYLCAWTNRATNEKLFFGSGTQLSVL.

This chain uses TRBV7-3 with TRBJ1-1; TRBD1 is a possible D gene (6 bases). Germline CDR1 reads SGHTA; CDR2 reads FQGTGA. This CDR3 comprises 14 residues. V lost 1 base to trimming and J lost 4 bases, with 10 bases between them. The CDR3 DNA follows: TGTGCCAGCAGCTTAAACAGGGACGGCACTGAAGCTTTCTTT. It codes for CASSLNRDGTEAFF.

This clone was seen a single time. The chain links TRBV6-2 or TRBV6-3 to TRBJ2-5; 13 positions match TRBD2. In germline, CDR1 is MNHEY, CDR2 SVGEGT. The junction had 2 bases not matched to a gene; V was cut back by 4 bases and J by 3 bases. The CDR3 covers 15 residues. CDR3 amino acids: CASSSGLAGKETQYF. CDR3 DNA: TGTGCCAGCAGTTCGGGACTAGCGGGAAAAGAGACCCAGTACTTC.

This clone has only a few counts. V usage is TRBV14 and J usage is TRBJ2-7; 9 positions match TRBD2. Per the germline V gene, CDR1 is SGHDN and CDR2 is FVKESK. V lost 4 bases and J lost 5; bases outside the gene matches: 12. The CDR3 sequence is 16 residues long. Here the CDR3 reads CASSRAPLAGSHEQYF. The CDR3 nucleotides read TGTGCCAGCAGCCGGGCTCCGCTAGCGGGAAGCCACGAGCAGTACTTC.

This clone has more than one count but fewer than ten. The chain uses TRBV5-8 and TRBJ2-2, with TRBD2 identical over 8 bases. Trimming removed 0 bases from V and 5 bases from J; junction bases left unmatched: 9. CDR3 length: 17 amino acids. Germline values: CDR1 SGHTS, CDR2 YDEGEE. The CDR3: CASSLGTAGARTGELFF. In nucleotides, the CDR3 is TGTGCCAGCAGCTTGGGAACAGCGGGAGCAAGAACCGGGGAGCTGTTTTTT. Full variable domain (remainder filled in from reference TRBV5-8 and TRBJ2-2): EAGVTQSPTHLIKTRGQQATLRCSPISGHTSVYWYQQALGLGLQFLLWYDEGEERNRGNFPPRFSGRQFPNYSSELNVNALELEDSALYLCASSLGTAGARTGELFFGEGSRLTVL.

The chain is built from TRBV5-5 and TRBJ2-1; 12 bases are shared with TRBD2. V dropped 0 bases and J dropped 9; count of bases not matched to a gene: 7. The CDR3 is 16 residues long. Germline lookup yields CDR1 SGHKS and CDR2 YYEKEE (reference sequence). In DNA, the CDR3 is TGTGCCAGCAGCTTGGGACCTAGCGGGAGGGCAGTTGAGCAGTTCTTC. Encoded protein: CASSLGPSGRAVEQFF. The variable domain in full, completed from reference TRBV5-5 and TRBJ2-1, reads DAGVTQSPTHLIKTRGQQVTLRCSPISGHKSVSWYQQVLGQGPQFIFQYYEKEERGRGNFPDRFSARQFPNYSSELNVNALLLGDSALYLCASSLGPSGRAVEQFFGPGTRLTVL.

The chain carries TRBV5-1 and TRBJ1-5; 7 bases are a match to TRBD1. This CDR3 comprises 16 residues. Germline lookup yields CDR1 SGHRS and CDR2 YFSETQ. V trimming: 0 bases; J trimming: 6 bases; junction bases outside the gene matches: 9. CDR3 region: CASSLVGGQGGQPQHF. The CDR3 DNA sequence: TGCGCCAGCAGCTTGGTAGGAGGTCAGGGGGGTCAGCCCCAGCATTTT. Variable domain in full (rest from reference TRBV5-1 and TRBJ1-5): KAGVTQTPRYLIKTRGQQVTLSCSPISGHRSVSWYQQTPGQGLQFLFEYFSETQRNKGNFPGRFSGRQFSNSRSEMNVSTLELGDSALYLCASSLVGGQGGQPQHFGDGTRLSIL.

This rearrangement joins TRBV19 to TRBJ1-4, with no clear D. The CDR3 sequence is 12 residues long. Germline-derived CDR1 and CDR2 are LNHDA and SQIVND (reference sequence). The V end was cut by 5 bases, the J end by 8 bases, with 9 bases between. In DNA form, the CDR3 reads TGTGCCAGTAGTTTCAGGAGGGAAAAACTGTTTTTT. Translated: CASSFRREKLFF.

The chain carries TRBV5-1 and TRBJ1-1; perhaps TRBD1 as D (6 bases). Germline CDR1 reads SGHRS; CDR2 reads YFSETQ. Trimming shortened V by 0 bases and J by 5 bases, and 11 bases separated the two germline ends. The CDR3 is 14 amino acids. For the CDR3, the DNA is TGCGCCAGCAGCTTGGCGGGGGGCGGGACTGAAGCTTTCTTT. Residues: CASSLAGGGTEAFF.

The chain employs TRBV5-1 and TRBJ2-1; TRBD2 aligns across 8 bases. Looked up from germline, CDR1 is SGHRS and CDR2 is YFSETQ. V was pared by 10 bases and J by 4 bases, with 7 bases of the junction left unmatched. CDR3 length: 13 amino acids. CDR3 DNA: TGCGCCTCGGGGGGGGACCCTTACAATGAGCAGTTCTTC. Amino acid sequence: CASGGDPYNEQFF.

V gene TRBV28 combines with J gene TRBJ1-2; 10 positions agree with TRBD1. From germline, CDR1 is MDHEN and CDR2 SYDVKM. The CDR3 totals 16 residues. Trimming at V came to 5 bases and at J to 2 bases, leaving 8 bases not matched to a gene. The CDR3 coding sequence is TGTGCCAGCAGTCCAGCCTTGGGACAGGGGAACTATGGCTACACCTTC. Encoded protein: CASSPALGQGNYGYTF.

The J gene is TRBJ2-7, the V gene TRBV3-1 (or the pseudogene TRBV3-2), with TRBD1 matching 9 bases. The V gene's germline CDR1 is LGHDT and CDR2 YNNKEL (reference sequence). CDR3 length: 13 amino acids. V was clipped by 2 bases and J by 6 bases; unmatched bases: 2. The CDR3: CASSQHRGPEQYF. The DNA of the CDR3 is TGTGCCAGCAGCCAACACAGGGGGCCCGAGCAGTACTTC.

A few counts support this clone. The gene calls are TRBV28 and TRBJ2-3; 8 bases line up with TRBD2. The V gene end was trimmed by 2 bases and the J gene end by 6 bases; junction bases not matched to a gene: 7. The CDR3 is 15 amino acids. Per the germline V gene, CDR1 is MDHEN and CDR2 is SYDVKM. CDR3 amino acids: CASSLAGGVVDTQYF. The CDR3, as DNA: TGTGCCAGCAGTTTAGCGGGAGGCGTAGTCGATACGCAGTATTTT.

This chain links TRBV6-5 with TRBJ1-2; D remains unclear. Germline V lookup: CDR1 MNHEY, CDR2 SVGAGI. CDR3 size: 14 residues. Trimming shortened V by 2 bases and J by 6 bases, and 13 bases separated the two germline ends. The CDR3: CASSYGGSPNGYTF. DNA for the CDR3: TGTGCCAGCAGTTACGGCGGTTCCCCCAATGGCTACACCTTC.

The chain carries TRBV6-6 and TRBJ2-7; no clear D gene. Trimming cost V 4 bases and J 6 bases, with 7 bases left between them. CDR1 and CDR2 from the germline V gene are MNHNY and SVGAGI (reference sequence). The CDR3 is 11 residues long. For the CDR3, the DNA is TGTGCCAGCAGTTCCAATCCCGAGCAGTACTTC. Its protein product is CASSSNPEQYF.

The J gene is TRBJ2-5, the V gene TRBV5-6, with 7 bases aligning to TRBD1. The CDR3 extends over 14 amino acids. The V gene's germline CDR1 is SGHDT and CDR2 YYEEEE. V was pared by 6 bases and J by 1 base, with 6 bases of the junction left unmatched. The CDR3 loop reads CASNLRGLQETQYF. In DNA, the CDR3 is TGTGCCAGCAACTTAAGGGGGCTCCAAGAGACCCAGTACTTC.

The rearrangement links TRBV7-3 to TRBJ2-1, with TRBD2 matching over 10 bases. The CDR3 consists of 14 residues. The V segment lost 5 bases and the J segment 4 bases; nucleotides outside the gene matches: 2. Germline lookup yields CDR1 SGHTA and CDR2 FQGTGA. CDR3 protein: CASSTSGTYNEQFF. The CDR3 DNA reads as TGTGCCAGCAGCACTAGCGGGACTTACAATGAGCAGTTCTTC.

The sample holds a few counts of this clone. This chain uses TRBV2 with TRBJ2-7, with 7 bases aligning to TRBD1. In germline, CDR1 is SNHLY, CDR2 FYNNEI. This CDR3 region has 14 residues. J was trimmed by 0 bases and V by 3 bases; bases with no gene match: 2. As DNA, the CDR3 is TGTGCCAGCAGTGATGACAGGGCCTCCTACGAGCAGTACTTC. Protein: CASSDDRASYEQYF.

This clone was seen a single time. The J gene is TRBJ2-5, the V gene TRBV4-1; 11 bases are shared with TRBD2. There are 21 residues in the CDR3. Germline V gene data show CDR1 as MGHRA and CDR2 as YSYEKL. V shed 3 bases and J 1 base; nucleotides not matched to a gene: 19. The CDR3 nucleotides are TGCGCCAGCAGCCACCAAGTGGGGACAGCTATTCTAGCGGGGGGCCAAGAGACCCAGTACTTC. It translates to CASSHQVGTAILAGGQETQYF.